This TCR beta chain appears in the sequencing data of a study of blood T cell repertoires in COVID-19 (dated by TCRdb to about 2020). Turning to the overall study: Samples covering the acute and convalescent phases of COVID-19 were provided by collaborators in the United States, Italy and Spain. The material from the prospective study consisted of cDNA or gDNA derived from T cells, B-cell-depleted T cells, or PBMCs. The repertoires were made available in a free public database intended to serve as a resource for research on the immune response to SARS-CoV-2. Sample metadata almost always included a de-identified subject ID, COVID-19 status, age in years and sex. Subjects who had been exposed to COVID-19, were actively infected with it, or had recovered from it provided the deeply sampled blood TCRbeta repertoires that made up the dataset. Samples were obtained from the ongoing ImmuneRACE study (first 160 participants) and from approximately 1,200 subjects provided by 6 global collaborators. Where HLA class I and class II types were available, the types were taken from metadata supplied by the sample provider, not from assay-based typing.

The immunoSEQ Assay, a bias-controlled multiplex PCR, was used to amplify TCRbeta CDR3 regions from genomic DNA. The source study handled its data this way. The number of nucleated cells in each sample was estimated by amplification of reference gene primers within the assay. To quantify the absolute abundance of each unique TCRbeta CDR3 rearrangement, sequence reads were collapsed and filtered. For each sample, productive Simpson clonality was calculated by taking the square root of Simpson's diversity index across productive rearrangements. The table was pulled from immuneACCESS by TCRdb, which kept in-frame rearrangements only. Such tables lose some clones; where checked, under half of the loss comes from unresolved V genes, and the rest has no known cause. V and J calls and clone size come straight from that table; D and trimming were deduced from the DNA. This sample holds about 260,000 clones; 75% to 90% were observed only once. Roughly 2% of the sample lies in the top ten.

The CDR3 contains 15 residues, cysteine and phenylalanine counted. Of the read, only the CDR3 DNA is kept; its 45 bases are in frame from base 1. This clone was observed once. Its antigen specificity is not known. No base quality values were provided; no much bigger clone lies one nucleotide off. Whole blood was collected in K2EDTA tubes by collaborating institutions according to the institutions' own protocols. For TCRbeta analysis, collaborators shipped samples in one of three forms: frozen whole blood, isolated PBMCs, or DNA extracted from either of those sample types. Results the study describes overall, beyond this receptor: The quantity of clinical and demographic metadata differed by source and by participant and was supplied without curation.

In this chain, TRBV21-1 is recombined with TRBJ2-1; the table's D call, TRBD2, has no DNA check behind it. TRBV21-1 is reported as a pseudogene. This receptor was obtained from a man younger than 45 with active or convalescent COVID-19. The sample was peripheral blood. The CDR3: CARPRTSGDHNEQFF. The DNA reads TGTGCCAGACCAAGAACTAGCGGGGATCACAATGAGCAGTTCTTC.